This TCR beta chain is drawn from a study of T cell responses to AZD1222 COVID-19 vaccine. The CDR3 contains 13 residues. The germline V and J ends were trimmed by 5 bases and 3 bases, with 9 bases remaining between them. Per the germline V gene, CDR1 is SGHTS and CDR2 is YDEGEE. Study conclusions and caveats: Most donors were white British, females outnumbered males, and clonal diversity was possibly underestimated. Increased Spike-specific TCR breadth and depth were observed after two AZD1222 doses.

Second doses were pooled across both intervals (about 4 or about 12 weeks). To note about this clone: Its antigen is undetermined.

Profiling relied on immunoSEQ multiplex PCR, and the TCRdb table lists in-frame clones only, not all of them. This sample carries some 110,000 clones, around 89% of them seen once, and the ten largest clones take 7.1%. V gene TRBV5-8 combines with J gene TRBJ1-5, with D uncertain. The source was peripheral blood, collected 28 days after the second AZD1222 dose. This TCR was sampled from an adult who received the AZD1222 COVID-19 vaccine. CDR3 amino acids: CASRAGNNQPQHF. The CDR3 bases are TGTGCCAGCAGGGCGGGGAACAATCAGCCCCAGCATTTT.